These T cell receptor beta chains were read from a single sample in a study of blood T cell repertoires in COVID-19. Sequencing was performed with immunoSEQ multiplex PCR; in TCRdb, only in-frame clones are kept and a portion is missing. Of around 480,000 clones in the sample, 70% to 90% are singletons; the top ten hold around 13%. The sequenced sample was peripheral blood. The receptor set was obtained from a woman aged 50 to 60 with COVID-19, enrolled during active disease. Both conserved end residues are part of each CDR3. The order of the fields is D gene, clone size, J gene, V gene, CDR3 DNA, CDR3 protein. D genes are given only for firm matches. Rows may omit the clone size; those that give it use once, few, many or a size class.

>TRBD1|-|TRBJ1-5|TRBV4-1
TGCGCCAGCAGCCGCGGGGGGGACAGGCTTAGCAATCAGCCCCAGCATTTT
CASSRGGDRLSNQPQHF
>-|once|TRBJ1-2|TRBV6-5
TGTGCCAGCAGGGGGGGATATGGCTACACCTTC
CASRGGYGYTF
>-|-|TRBJ2-7|TRBV19
TGTGCCAGTAGTATTACCGGGGGAGCCTACGAGCAGTACTTC
CASSITGGAYEQYF
>-|-|TRBJ2-3|TRBV6-4
TGTGCCAGCAGGGGACAAGCGGGGCTAAAGACAGATACGCAGTATTTT
CASRGQAGLKTDTQYF
>-|-|TRBJ1-2|TRBV6-1
TGTGCCAGCAGTGAAGCTGGCCTAACTAATGGCTACACCTTC
CASSEAGLTNGYTF
>-|-|TRBJ1-2|TRBV30
TGTGCCTGGAGTCAACACGGAGGGGATGGCTACACCTTC
CAWSQHGGDGYTF
>-|-|TRBJ1-2|TRBV9
TGTGCCAGCAGCGGAGGACAGCCTTTTTCTAACTATGGCTACACCTTC
CASSGGQPFSNYGYTF
>TRBD1|-|TRBJ1-2|TRBV19
TGTGCCAGTCGCACAGGGGCGATCTATGGCTACACCTTC
CASRTGAIYGYTF
>TRBD2|-|TRBJ2-1|TRBV4-1
TGCGCCAGCAGCCCACTACTGGGACTAGCCGGCGGGGAGCAGTTCTTC
CASSPLLGLAGGEQFF
>TRBD1|once|TRBJ2-2|TRBV5-4
TGTGCCAGCAGTGCCGGACAGGGCGTGACCGGGGAGCTGTTTTTT
CASSAGQGVTGELFF
>-|-|TRBJ1-1|TRBV30
TGTGCCTGGAGTGGTGTCCCCATGAACACTGAAGCTTTCTTT
CAWSGVPMNTEAFF
>TRBD1|-|TRBJ1-3|TRBV7-8
TGTGCCAGCAGCTCGGACAGGGGGTATACTGGAAACACCATATATTTT
CASSSDRGYTGNTIYF
>TRBD1|-|TRBJ1-4|TRBV27
TGTGCCAGCAGTTGGGGGACAGGGAGGGATGAAAAACTGTTTTTT
CASSWGTGRDEKLFF
>TRBD1|once|TRBJ1-4|TRBV30
TGTGCCTGGGGGACAGGGGGGGAAAAACTGTTTTTT
CAWGTGGEKLFF
>-|few|TRBJ1-3|TRBV7-3
TGTGCCAGCAGCGGACAGCTGGGAGACACCATATATTTT
CASSGQLGDTIYF
>-|few|TRBJ1-1|TRBV6-6
TGTGCCAGCAGGACGGACAGCCGAACTCCGAACACTGAAGCTTTCTTT
CASRTDSRTPNTEAFF
>-|-|TRBJ2-2|TRBV2
TGTGCCAGCAGTGCCGACGGGGGTCGCACCGGGGAGCTGTTTTTT
CASSADGGRTGELFF
>TRBD1|once|TRBJ1-2|TRBV5-6
TGTGCCAGCAGCGCCGAGAACAGGGGGTGGATCTATGGCTACACCTTC
CASSAENRGWIYGYTF
>TRBD1|-|TRBJ1-2|TRBV5-1
TGCGCCAGCACCCTGGGGACAGATATTAACTATGGCTACACCTTC
CASTLGTDINYGYTF
>-|-|TRBJ2-7|TRBV5-6
TGTGCCAGCAGCTTGTATTCCGGGAGACTCTACGAGCAGTACTTC
CASSLYSGRLYEQYF
>-|-|TRBJ1-6|TRBV14
TGTGCCAGCAGCCAGGACTTGCTGGATTCACCCCTCCACTTT
CASSQDLLDSPLHF
>-|-|TRBJ2-3|TRBV2
TGTGCCAGCAGGGCGGGGAGTAGCACAGATACGCAGTATTTT
CASRAGSSTDTQYF
>TRBD1|-|TRBJ2-2|TRBV19
TGTGCCAGTAGTCGAAGGGGGACAGGTAACACCGGGGAGCTGTTTTTT
CASSRRGTGNTGELFF
>TRBD1|many|TRBJ1-1|TRBV2
TGTGCCAGCACAGACAGGGGGCTGCGGAACACTGAAGCTTTCTTT
CASTDRGLRNTEAFF
>-|-|TRBJ2-1|TRBV7-9
TGTGCCAGCAGCTTTGATCAGGGCTCCTACAATGAGCAGTTCTTC
CASSFDQGSYNEQFF
>-|-|TRBJ2-1|TRBV5-1
TGCGCCAGCAGCTTGGGGCTAGCCGGGGGTGAGCAGTTCTTC
CASSLGLAGGEQFF
>TRBD1|-|TRBJ1-2|TRBV5-1
TGCGCCAGCAGCCCGGACAGGGGATATGGCTACACCTTC
CASSPDRGYGYTF
>-|-|TRBJ1-2|TRBV11-2
TGTGCCAGCAGCTCGCCCCCAGAAGCTAACTATGGCTACACCTTC
CASSSPPEANYGYTF
>-|-|TRBJ2-1|TRBV2
TGTGCCAGCCTACTAGTTCTCGGTCGTGAGCAGTTCTTC
CASLLVLGREQFF